This is a list of T cell receptor beta chains from one sample in a study of cytomegalovirus exposure and HLA in healthy donors. Sequenced by immunoSEQ multiplex PCR; TCRdb stores in-frame clones only, minus some. The data hold some 210,000 clones, with around 83% observed a single time. The sequencing sample was made of PBMCs. Source of these receptors: a woman between 50 and 59 years old in good health and CMV-seropositive. Each CDR3 is given with its conserved first and last residue. Fields, in order: clone size, V gene, J gene, D gene, CDR3 DNA, CDR3 protein. The D gene is left open where the match is weak. Rows give clone size only sometimes, using once, few, many, or a class for an expanded clone.

clone_size: -
v_call: TRBV18
j_call: TRBJ1-4
d_call: TRBD1
cdr3_nt: TGTGCCAGCTCGACCGGACAGGGGGAAAAACTGTTTTTT
cdr3_aa: CASSTGQGEKLFF

clone_size: -
v_call: TRBV12-5
j_call: TRBJ2-3
d_call: -
cdr3_nt: TGTGCTAGTGGACCGGGGACAAGAAACACAGATACGCAGTATTTT
cdr3_aa: CASGPGTRNTDTQYF

clone_size: -
v_call: TRBV18
j_call: TRBJ1-2
d_call: TRBD1
cdr3_nt: TGTGCCAGCTCACCAGGGACAGGGGTCGGTTACTATGGCTACACCTTC
cdr3_aa: CASSPGTGVGYYGYTF

clone_size: -
v_call: TRBV28
j_call: TRBJ1-5
d_call: TRBD1
cdr3_nt: TGTGCCAGCAGCCTACCCCGGGGACAGGTAGGTAAGCCCCAGCATTTT
cdr3_aa: CASSLPRGQVGKPQHF

clone_size: once
v_call: TRBV6-1
j_call: TRBJ1-2
d_call: -
cdr3_nt: TGTGCCAGTGCGGATAACTATGGCTACACCTTC
cdr3_aa: CASADNYGYTF

clone_size: -
v_call: TRBV2
j_call: TRBJ1-1
d_call: TRBD1
cdr3_nt: TGTGCCAGCAGAGGACAGGGGTCCACTGAAGCTTTCTTT
cdr3_aa: CASRGQGSTEAFF

clone_size: -
v_call: TRBV30
j_call: TRBJ2-1
d_call: -
cdr3_nt: TGTGCCTGGGACCCGGGGGTCTACAATGAGCAGTTCTTC
cdr3_aa: CAWDPGVYNEQFF

clone_size: -
v_call: TRBV18
j_call: TRBJ1-1
d_call: TRBD1
cdr3_nt: TGTGCCAGCTCACCACAAGGACAGGGGAGGAACACTGAAGCTTTCTTT
cdr3_aa: CASSPQGQGRNTEAFF

clone_size: -
v_call: TRBV7-3
j_call: TRBJ2-6
d_call: -
cdr3_nt: TGTGCCAGCAGCTTAACGGGACATACGATCTCTGGGGCCAACGTCCTGACTTTC
cdr3_aa: CASSLTGHTISGANVLTF

clone_size: -
v_call: TRBV19
j_call: TRBJ1-6
d_call: -
cdr3_nt: TGTGCCAGTTCAGGACGGGAAAAAAGTGGTTCACCCCTCCACTTT
cdr3_aa: CASSGREKSGSPLHF

clone_size: -
v_call: TRBV6-6
j_call: TRBJ1-1
d_call: TRBD1
cdr3_nt: TGTGCCAGCAGGGCCGGGACAGAGAACACTGAAGCTTTCTTT
cdr3_aa: CASRAGTENTEAFF

clone_size: few
v_call: TRBV5-6
j_call: TRBJ1-2
d_call: -
cdr3_nt: TGTGCCAGCACTTACTCCAGGGGCTACACCTTC
cdr3_aa: CASTYSRGYTF

clone_size: -
v_call: TRBV19
j_call: TRBJ1-1
d_call: -
cdr3_nt: TGTGCCAGTAGGAGTGGTCGACAGTCTGATGAAGCTTTCTTT
cdr3_aa: CASRSGRQSDEAFF

clone_size: -
v_call: TRBV7-9
j_call: TRBJ2-2
d_call: -
cdr3_nt: TGTGCCAGCAGCCCAAGTAGGGGTTCGGACACCGGGGAGCTGTTTTTT
cdr3_aa: CASSPSRGSDTGELFF

clone_size: -
v_call: TRBV19
j_call: TRBJ1-5
d_call: -
cdr3_nt: TGTGCCAGTACCCTTTCGGGTCCTAGCAATCAGCCCCAGCATTTT
cdr3_aa: CASTLSGPSNQPQHF

clone_size: -
v_call: TRBV6-4
j_call: TRBJ1-2
d_call: TRBD1
cdr3_nt: TGTGCCAGCAGTGTAACCGGGACAGGAAGCGGCTACACCTTC
cdr3_aa: CASSVTGTGSGYTF

clone_size: -
v_call: TRBV5-1
j_call: TRBJ2-5
d_call: -
cdr3_nt: TGCGCCAGCAGCTTTAAAGGGGGGGCCATCGGGGAGACCCAGTACTTC
cdr3_aa: CASSFKGGAIGETQYF

clone_size: -
v_call: TRBV10-3
j_call: TRBJ2-7
d_call: TRBD1
cdr3_nt: TGTGCCATCAGTGAGTCCCCAGGGGGCTCCTACGAGCAGTACTTC
cdr3_aa: CAISESPGGSYEQYF

clone_size: -
v_call: TRBV7-9
j_call: TRBJ2-7
d_call: TRBD1
cdr3_nt: TGTGCCAGCAGCCCCGGACAGGCTAACTACGAGCAGTACTTC
cdr3_aa: CASSPGQANYEQYF

clone_size: -
v_call: TRBV2
j_call: TRBJ1-6
d_call: TRBD1
cdr3_nt: TGTGCCAGCAGCGGGACAGGCGCGGGCGCCCTCCACTTT
cdr3_aa: CASSGTGAGALHF

clone_size: -
v_call: TRBV29-1
j_call: TRBJ1-2
d_call: -
cdr3_nt: TGCAGCGCACCCGACAGGTCCGGCTACACCTTC
cdr3_aa: CSAPDRSGYTF

clone_size: -
v_call: TRBV7-6
j_call: TRBJ1-4
d_call: -
cdr3_nt: TGTGCCAGCAGCTTAAGGGCAGGGTCTAATGAAAAACTGTTTTTT
cdr3_aa: CASSLRAGSNEKLFF

clone_size: -
v_call: TRBV4-3
j_call: TRBJ2-7
d_call: TRBD1
cdr3_nt: TGCGCCAGCAGCCAAGATCAAGACAGGGGAACCTCCTACGAGCAGTACTTC
cdr3_aa: CASSQDQDRGTSYEQYF

clone_size: -
v_call: TRBV19
j_call: TRBJ1-4
d_call: -
cdr3_nt: TGTGCCAGTAGTGCCACGGGGGGGAGGATTGAAAAACTGTTTTTT
cdr3_aa: CASSATGGRIEKLFF

clone_size: -
v_call: TRBV6-1
j_call: TRBJ1-5
d_call: -
cdr3_nt: TGTGCCAGCGGTATCCAGGTCAATCAGCCCCAGCATTTT
cdr3_aa: CASGIQVNQPQHF

clone_size: -
v_call: TRBV10-3
j_call: TRBJ2-3
d_call: TRBD2
cdr3_nt: TGTGCCATCAGATCTTTAAAGCGGGGGGGCCCCAACACAGATACGCAGTATTTT
cdr3_aa: CAIRSLKRGGPNTDTQYF

clone_size: -
v_call: TRBV19
j_call: TRBJ1-4
d_call: TRBD1
cdr3_nt: TGTGCCAGTCGGACAGGGGGCCGGGGAAAACTGTTTTTT
cdr3_aa: CASRTGGRGKLFF

clone_size: -
v_call: TRBV18
j_call: TRBJ2-7
d_call: -
cdr3_nt: TGTGCCAGCTCCCCCGACAGGAACTCCTACGAGCAGTACTTC
cdr3_aa: CASSPDRNSYEQYF

clone_size: -
v_call: TRBV4-3
j_call: TRBJ2-1
d_call: -
cdr3_nt: TGCGCCAGCAGCCAAGATTTTGGCGGGGAATACAATGAGCAGTTCTTC
cdr3_aa: CASSQDFGGEYNEQFF

clone_size: -
v_call: TRBV27
j_call: TRBJ1-3
d_call: TRBD1
cdr3_nt: TGTGCCAGCAGTCCGCGACAGGGAACCGGAAACACCATATATTTT
cdr3_aa: CASSPRQGTGNTIYF

clone_size: -
v_call: TRBV14
j_call: TRBJ2-7
d_call: TRBD1
cdr3_nt: TGTGCCAGCAGCGCCTTGACAGGGGCCAGGGTCGAGCAGTACTTC
cdr3_aa: CASSALTGARVEQYF

clone_size: -
v_call: TRBV7-9
j_call: TRBJ2-7
d_call: TRBD1
cdr3_nt: TGTGCCAGCAGCCTAACACGGGACAGTACCTACGAGCAGTACTTC
cdr3_aa: CASSLTRDSTYEQYF

clone_size: once
v_call: TRBV19
j_call: TRBJ1-5
d_call: -
cdr3_nt: TGTGCCAGTTCCCTTAGGACAGTCGGCAATCAGCCCCAGCATTTT
cdr3_aa: CASSLRTVGNQPQHF

clone_size: many
v_call: TRBV25-1
j_call: TRBJ1-4
d_call: -
cdr3_nt: TGTGCCAGCAGTGAAGGGGGGGGCAGTGAAAAACTGTTTTTT
cdr3_aa: CASSEGGGSEKLFF

clone_size: -
v_call: TRBV2
j_call: TRBJ2-3
d_call: -
cdr3_nt: TGTGCCATCGGACAGATCACAGATACGCAGTATTTT
cdr3_aa: CAIGQITDTQYF

clone_size: -
v_call: TRBV7-2
j_call: TRBJ2-7
d_call: TRBD1
cdr3_nt: TGTGCCAGCAGCTTAGCCCGGACAGGTCCCTACGAGCAGTACTTC
cdr3_aa: CASSLARTGPYEQYF

clone_size: once
v_call: TRBV5-1
j_call: TRBJ2-1
d_call: -
cdr3_nt: TGCGCCAGCAGCTTGGAAGGGTCGGGGAATGAGCAGTTCTTC
cdr3_aa: CASSLEGSGNEQFF

clone_size: -
v_call: TRBV2
j_call: TRBJ2-3
d_call: TRBD2
cdr3_nt: TGTGCCAGCAGGTTTACACCGGGACTAGCGGCAGATACGCAGTATTTT
cdr3_aa: CASRFTPGLAADTQYF

clone_size: -
v_call: TRBV4-2
j_call: TRBJ2-2
d_call: TRBD2
cdr3_nt: TGTGCCAGCAGCCAAGATCGGCTAGCGGGGGGCCGGGGCACCGGGGAGCTGTTTTTT
cdr3_aa: CASSQDRLAGGRGTGELFF

clone_size: -
v_call: TRBV5-1
j_call: TRBJ2-7
d_call: TRBD1
cdr3_nt: TGCGCCAGCAGCGGCGGGACAGGCCCCTACGAGCAGTACTTC
cdr3_aa: CASSGGTGPYEQYF

clone_size: once
v_call: TRBV28
j_call: TRBJ1-1
d_call: -
cdr3_nt: TGTGCCAGCAGTCCTGGACAGTCGGGTAACACTGAAGCTTTCTTT
cdr3_aa: CASSPGQSGNTEAFF